A single TCR beta chain is shown here with its context. These data come from a study of blood T cell repertoires in COVID-19. Study overall: The origin of the acute and convalescent COVID-19 samples was the United States, Italy and Spain. Nucleic acid was either cDNA or gDNA, and it came from T cells, B-cell-depleted T cells, or PBMCs.

From germline, CDR1 is ENHRY and CDR2 SYGVKD. Trimming removed 5 bases from V and 11 bases from J, with 18 bases in between. The CDR3 sequence is 13 residues long. Clones were sequenced by immunoSEQ multiplex PCR, and TCRdb holds only the in-frame ones, with some missing. The table has about 240,000 clones, roughly 83% seen once; the top ten hold roughly 9.6%. This chain links TRBV10-3 with TRBJ1-1, with no clear D. Sequences were obtained from peripheral blood. This TCR derives from a woman at least 80 years old with acute or convalescent COVID-19. The CDR3 here is CAISQGAPPRAFF. CDR3 DNA sequence: TGTGCCATCAGTCAAGGCGCACCGCCGAGGGCTTTCTTT.